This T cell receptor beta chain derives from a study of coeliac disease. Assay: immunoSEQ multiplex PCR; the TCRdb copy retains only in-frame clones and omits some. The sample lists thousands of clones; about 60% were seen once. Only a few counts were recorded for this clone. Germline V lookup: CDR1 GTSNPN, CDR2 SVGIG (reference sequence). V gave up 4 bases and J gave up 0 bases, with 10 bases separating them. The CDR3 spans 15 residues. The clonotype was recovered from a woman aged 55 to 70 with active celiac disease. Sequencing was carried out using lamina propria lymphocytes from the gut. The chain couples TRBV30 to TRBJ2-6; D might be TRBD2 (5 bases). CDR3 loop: CAWNYRDSGANVLTF. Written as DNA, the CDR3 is TGTGCCTGGAACTATCGGGACTCTGGGGCCAACGTCCTGACTTTC.